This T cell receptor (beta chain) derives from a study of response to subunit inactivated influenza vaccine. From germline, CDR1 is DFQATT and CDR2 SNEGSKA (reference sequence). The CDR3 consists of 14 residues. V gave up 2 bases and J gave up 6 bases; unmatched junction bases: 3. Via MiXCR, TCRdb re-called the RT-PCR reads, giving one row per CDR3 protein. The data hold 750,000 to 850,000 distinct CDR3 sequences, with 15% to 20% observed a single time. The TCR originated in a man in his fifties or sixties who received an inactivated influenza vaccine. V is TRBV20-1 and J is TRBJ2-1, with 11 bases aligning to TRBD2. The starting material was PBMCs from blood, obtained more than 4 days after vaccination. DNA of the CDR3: TGCAGTGCTAGACCCGGGACTAGCGGCAATGAGCAGTTCTTC. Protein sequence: CSARPGTSGNEQFF.